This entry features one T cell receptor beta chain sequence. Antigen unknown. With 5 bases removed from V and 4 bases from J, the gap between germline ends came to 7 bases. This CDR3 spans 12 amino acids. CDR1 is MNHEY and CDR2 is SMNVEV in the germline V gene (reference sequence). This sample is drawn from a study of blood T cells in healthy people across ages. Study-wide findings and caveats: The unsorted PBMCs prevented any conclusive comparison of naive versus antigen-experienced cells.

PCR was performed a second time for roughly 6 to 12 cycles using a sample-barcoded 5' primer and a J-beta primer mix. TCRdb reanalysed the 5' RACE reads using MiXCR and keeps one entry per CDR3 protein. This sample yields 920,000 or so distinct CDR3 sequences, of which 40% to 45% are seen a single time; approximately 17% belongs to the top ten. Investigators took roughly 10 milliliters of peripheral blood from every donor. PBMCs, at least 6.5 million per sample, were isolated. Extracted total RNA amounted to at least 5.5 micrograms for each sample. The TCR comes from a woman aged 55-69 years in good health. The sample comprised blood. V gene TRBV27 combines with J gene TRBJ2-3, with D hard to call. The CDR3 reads CASSPHADTQYF. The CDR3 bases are TGTGCCAGCAGTCCTCACGCAGATACGCAGTATTTT.